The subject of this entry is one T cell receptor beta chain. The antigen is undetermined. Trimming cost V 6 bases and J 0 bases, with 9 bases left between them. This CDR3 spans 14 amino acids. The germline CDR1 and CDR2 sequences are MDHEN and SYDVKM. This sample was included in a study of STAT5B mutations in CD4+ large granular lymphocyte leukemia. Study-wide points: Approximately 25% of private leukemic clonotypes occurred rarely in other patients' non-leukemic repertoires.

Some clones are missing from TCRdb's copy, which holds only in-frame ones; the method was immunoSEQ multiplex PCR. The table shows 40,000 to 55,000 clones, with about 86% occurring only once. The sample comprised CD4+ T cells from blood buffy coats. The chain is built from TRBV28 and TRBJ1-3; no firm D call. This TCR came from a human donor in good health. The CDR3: CASRGLSSGNTIYF. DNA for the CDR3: TGTGCCAGCAGGGGGTTGAGCTCTGGAAACACCATATATTTT.